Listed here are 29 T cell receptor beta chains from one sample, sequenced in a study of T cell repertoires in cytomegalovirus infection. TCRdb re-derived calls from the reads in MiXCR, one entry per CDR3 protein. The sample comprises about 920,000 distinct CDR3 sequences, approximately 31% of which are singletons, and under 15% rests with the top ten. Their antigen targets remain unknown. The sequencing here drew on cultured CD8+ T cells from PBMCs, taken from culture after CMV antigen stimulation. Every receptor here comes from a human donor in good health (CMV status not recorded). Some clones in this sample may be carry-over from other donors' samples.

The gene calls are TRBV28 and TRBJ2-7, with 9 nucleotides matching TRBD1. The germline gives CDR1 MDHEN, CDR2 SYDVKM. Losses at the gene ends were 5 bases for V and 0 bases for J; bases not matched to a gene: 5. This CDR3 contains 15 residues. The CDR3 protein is CASSGDRDASYEQYV. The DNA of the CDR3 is TGTGCCAGCAGTGGGGACAGGGACGCCTCCTACGAGCAGTACGTC.

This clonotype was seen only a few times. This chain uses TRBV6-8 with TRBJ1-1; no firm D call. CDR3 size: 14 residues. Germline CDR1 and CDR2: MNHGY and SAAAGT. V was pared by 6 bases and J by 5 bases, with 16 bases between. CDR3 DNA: TGTGCCAGCAGCTTCTACGTCGGGGAGACTGAAGCTTTCTTT. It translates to CASSFYVGETEAFF.

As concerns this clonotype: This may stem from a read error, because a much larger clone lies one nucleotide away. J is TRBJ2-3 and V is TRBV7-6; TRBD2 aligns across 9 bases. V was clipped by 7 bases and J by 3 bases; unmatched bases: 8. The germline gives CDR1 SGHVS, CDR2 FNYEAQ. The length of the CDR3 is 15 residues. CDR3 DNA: TGTGCCAGCAACCCGCGAGCGGGGGGAACAGATACGCAGTATTTT. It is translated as CASNPRAGGTDTQYF.

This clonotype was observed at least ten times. The CDR3 DNA sequence: TGTGCCAGCAGCATGGACAGATACGAGCAGTACTTC. Amino acid sequence: CASSMDRYEQYF. The chain carries TRBV7-2 and TRBJ2-7; a weak D match, TRBD1 (6 bases). This CDR3 has 12 amino acids. V gave up 5 bases and J gave up 4 bases, with 9 bases separating them. The germline CDR1 and CDR2 sequences are SGHTA and FQGNSA.

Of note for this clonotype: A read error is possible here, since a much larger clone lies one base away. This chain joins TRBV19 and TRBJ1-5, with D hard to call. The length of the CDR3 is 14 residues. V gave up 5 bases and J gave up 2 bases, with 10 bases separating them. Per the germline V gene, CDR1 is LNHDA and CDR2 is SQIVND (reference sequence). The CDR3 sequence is CASSGPPGNQPQHF. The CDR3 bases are TGTGCCAGTAGTGGACCTCCTGGCAATCAGCCCCAGCATTTT.

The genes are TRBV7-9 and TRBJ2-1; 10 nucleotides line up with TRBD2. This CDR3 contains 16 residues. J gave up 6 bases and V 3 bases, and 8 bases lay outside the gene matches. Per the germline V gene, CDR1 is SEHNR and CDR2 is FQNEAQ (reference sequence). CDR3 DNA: TGTGCCAGCAGCTTTGTTCCTAGCGGGGGATTCAATGAGCAGTTCTTC. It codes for CASSFVPSGGFNEQFF.

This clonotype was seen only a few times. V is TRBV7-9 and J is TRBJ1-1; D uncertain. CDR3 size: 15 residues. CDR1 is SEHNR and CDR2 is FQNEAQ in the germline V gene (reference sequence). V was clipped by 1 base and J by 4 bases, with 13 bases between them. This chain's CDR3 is CASSLGEGRATEAFF. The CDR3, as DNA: TGTGCCAGCAGCTTAGGAGAAGGGAGGGCCACTGAAGCTTTCTTT. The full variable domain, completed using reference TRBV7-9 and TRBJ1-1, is DTGVSQNPRHKITKRGQNVTFRCDPISEHNRLYWYRQTLGQGPEFLTYFQNEAQLEKSRLLSDRFSAERPKGSFSTLEIQRTEQGDSAMYLCASSLGEGRATEAFFGQGTRLTVV.

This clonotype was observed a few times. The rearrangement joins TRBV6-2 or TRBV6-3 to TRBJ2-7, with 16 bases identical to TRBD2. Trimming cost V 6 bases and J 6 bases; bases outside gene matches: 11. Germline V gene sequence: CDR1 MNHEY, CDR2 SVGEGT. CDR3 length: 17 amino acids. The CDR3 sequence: CASSLIPGLAGGPEQYV. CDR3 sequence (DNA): TGTGCCAGCAGCCTGATTCCGGGACTAGCGGGGGGGCCCGAGCAGTACGTC.

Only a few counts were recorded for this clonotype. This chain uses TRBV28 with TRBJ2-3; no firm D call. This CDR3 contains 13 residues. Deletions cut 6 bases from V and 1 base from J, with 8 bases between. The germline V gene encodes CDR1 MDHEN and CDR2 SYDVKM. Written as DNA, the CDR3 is TGTGCCAGCAGGAACATACGCACAGATACGCAGTATTTT. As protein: CASRNIRTDTQYF.

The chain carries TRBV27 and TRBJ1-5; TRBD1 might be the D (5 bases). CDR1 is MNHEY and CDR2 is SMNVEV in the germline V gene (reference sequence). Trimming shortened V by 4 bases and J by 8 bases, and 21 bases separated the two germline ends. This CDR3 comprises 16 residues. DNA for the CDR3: TGTGCCAGCAGTTCCCGTAGGGGCAGGTTCGCGGAGCCCCAGCATTTT. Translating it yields CASSSRRGRFAEPQHF.

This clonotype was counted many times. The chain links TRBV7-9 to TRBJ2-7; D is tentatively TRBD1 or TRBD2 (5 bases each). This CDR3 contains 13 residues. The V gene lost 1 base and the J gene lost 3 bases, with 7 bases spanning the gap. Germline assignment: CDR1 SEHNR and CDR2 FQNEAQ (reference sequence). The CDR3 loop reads CASSLGGDYEQYF. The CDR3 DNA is TGTGCCAGCAGCTTAGGAGGGGACTACGAGCAGTACTTC.

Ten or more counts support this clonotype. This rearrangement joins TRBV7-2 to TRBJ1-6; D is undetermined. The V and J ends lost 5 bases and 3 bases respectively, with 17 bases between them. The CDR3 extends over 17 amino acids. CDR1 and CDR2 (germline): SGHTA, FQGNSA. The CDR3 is CASSPPPPGFYNSPLHF. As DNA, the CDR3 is TGTGCCAGCAGCCCACCCCCACCGGGTTTCTATAATTCACCCCTCCACTTT.

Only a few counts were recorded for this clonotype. The CDR3 DNA follows: TGCAGTGCTACGACTAGGACCGGGGAGCTGTTTTTT. Encoded protein: CSATTRTGELFF. This sequence joins TRBV20-1 and TRBJ2-2; weak D call: TRBD2 (6 bases). Germline lookup yields CDR1 DFQATT and CDR2 SNEGSKA (reference sequence). Trimming removed 4 bases from V and 5 bases from J, with 8 bases in between. This CDR3 is built from 12 residues.

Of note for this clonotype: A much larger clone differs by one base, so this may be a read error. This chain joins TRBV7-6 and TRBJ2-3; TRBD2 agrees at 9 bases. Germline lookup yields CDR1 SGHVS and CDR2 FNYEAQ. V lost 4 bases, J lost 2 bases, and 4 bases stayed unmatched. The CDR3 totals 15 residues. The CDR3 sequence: CASSSGTSTTDTQYF. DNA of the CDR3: TGTGCCAGCAGCTCCGGGACTAGCACCACAGATACGCAGTATTTT.

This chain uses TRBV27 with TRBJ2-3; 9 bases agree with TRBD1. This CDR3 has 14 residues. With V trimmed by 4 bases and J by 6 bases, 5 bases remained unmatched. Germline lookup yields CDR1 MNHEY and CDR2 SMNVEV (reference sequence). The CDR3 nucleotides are TGTGCCAGCAGTTCCTGGGACAGGGAGGATACGCAGTATTTT. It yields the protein CASSSWDREDTQYF.

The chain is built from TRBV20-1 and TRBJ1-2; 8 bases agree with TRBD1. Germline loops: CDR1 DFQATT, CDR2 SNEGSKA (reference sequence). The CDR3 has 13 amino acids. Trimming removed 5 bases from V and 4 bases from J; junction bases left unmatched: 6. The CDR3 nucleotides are TGCAGTGCTCCTGGACAGGGAGGCTATGGCTACACCTTC. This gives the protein CSAPGQGGYGYTF.

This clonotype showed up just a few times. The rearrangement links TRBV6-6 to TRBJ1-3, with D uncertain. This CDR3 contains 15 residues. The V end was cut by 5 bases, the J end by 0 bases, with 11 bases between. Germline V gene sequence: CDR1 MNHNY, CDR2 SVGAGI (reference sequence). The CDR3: CASSATDFSGNTIYF. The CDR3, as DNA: TGTGCCAGCAGTGCGACTGATTTCTCTGGAAACACCATATATTTT.

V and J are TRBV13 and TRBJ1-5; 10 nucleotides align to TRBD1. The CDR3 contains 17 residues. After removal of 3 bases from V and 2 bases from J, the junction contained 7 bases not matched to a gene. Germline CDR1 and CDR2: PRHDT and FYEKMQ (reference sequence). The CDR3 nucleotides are TGTGCCAGCAGCTTGGGGACAGGGGACCGACGCAATCAGCCCCAGCATTTT. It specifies CASSLGTGDRRNQPQHF.

CDR3 coding DNA: TGTGCCAGCAGCTTACAGGGGAGAGGCACAGATACGCAGTATTTT. It specifies CASSLQGRGTDTQYF. V usage is TRBV4-2 and J usage is TRBJ2-3; 7 bases line up with TRBD1. The V gene's germline CDR1 is LGHNA and CDR2 YNFKEQ. Losses at the gene ends were 5 bases for V and 1 base for J; bases not matched to a gene: 6. The CDR3 covers 15 residues.

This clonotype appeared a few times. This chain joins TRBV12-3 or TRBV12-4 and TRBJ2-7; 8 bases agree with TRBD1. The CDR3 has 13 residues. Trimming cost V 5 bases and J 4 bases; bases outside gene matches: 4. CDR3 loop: CASSPDRAYEQYF. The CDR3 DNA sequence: TGTGCCAGCAGTCCGGACAGGGCTTACGAGCAGTACTTC.

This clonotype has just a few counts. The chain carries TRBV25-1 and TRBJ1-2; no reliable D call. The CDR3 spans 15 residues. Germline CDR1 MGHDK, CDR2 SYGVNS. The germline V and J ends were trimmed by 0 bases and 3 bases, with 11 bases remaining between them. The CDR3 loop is CASSEYFNGDYGYTF. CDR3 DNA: TGTGCCAGCAGTGAATATTTTAACGGCGACTATGGCTACACCTTC.

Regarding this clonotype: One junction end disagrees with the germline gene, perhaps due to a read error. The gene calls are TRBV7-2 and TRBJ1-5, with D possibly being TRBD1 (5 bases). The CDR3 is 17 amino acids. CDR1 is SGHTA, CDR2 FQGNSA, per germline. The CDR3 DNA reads TGTGCCAGCAGCTTAGAAGGGGACGGATATAGCAATCGGCCCCAGCATTTT. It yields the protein CASSLEGDGYSNRPQHF.

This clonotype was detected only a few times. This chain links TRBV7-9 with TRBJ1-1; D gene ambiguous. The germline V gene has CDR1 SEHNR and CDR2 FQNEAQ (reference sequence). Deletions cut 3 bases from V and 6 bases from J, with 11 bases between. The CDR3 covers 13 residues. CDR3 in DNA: TGTGCCAGCAGCTTGGAAGGACCCCCTGAAGCTTTCTTT. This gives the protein CASSLEGPPEAFF.

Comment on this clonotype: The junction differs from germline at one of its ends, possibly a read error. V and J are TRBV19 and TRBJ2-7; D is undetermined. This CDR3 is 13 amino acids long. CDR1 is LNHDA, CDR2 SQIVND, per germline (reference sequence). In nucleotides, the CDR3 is TGTGTCAGTAGTACCGAACACTTCTACGAGCAGTACTTC. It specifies CVSSTEHFYEQYF.

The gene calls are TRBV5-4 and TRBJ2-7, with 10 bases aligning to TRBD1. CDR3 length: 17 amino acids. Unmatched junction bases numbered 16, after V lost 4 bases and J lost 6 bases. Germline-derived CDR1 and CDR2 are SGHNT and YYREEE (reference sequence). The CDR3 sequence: CASSDFSQDRGFFEQYF. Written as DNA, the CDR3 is TGTGCCAGCAGCGATTTCAGCCAGGACAGGGGGTTTTTCGAGCAGTACTTC.

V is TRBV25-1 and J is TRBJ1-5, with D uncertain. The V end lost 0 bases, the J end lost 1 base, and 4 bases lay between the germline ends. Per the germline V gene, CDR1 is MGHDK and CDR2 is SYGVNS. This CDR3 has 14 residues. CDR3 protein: CASSEYSSNQPQHF. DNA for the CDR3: TGTGCCAGCAGTGAATATAGCAGCAATCAGCCCCAGCATTTT.

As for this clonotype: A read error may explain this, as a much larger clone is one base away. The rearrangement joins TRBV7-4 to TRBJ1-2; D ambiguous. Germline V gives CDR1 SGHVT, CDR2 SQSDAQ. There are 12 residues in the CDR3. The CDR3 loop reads CVSSLEGHGYTF. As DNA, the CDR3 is TGTGTCAGCAGCTTAGAAGGTCATGGCTACACCTTC.

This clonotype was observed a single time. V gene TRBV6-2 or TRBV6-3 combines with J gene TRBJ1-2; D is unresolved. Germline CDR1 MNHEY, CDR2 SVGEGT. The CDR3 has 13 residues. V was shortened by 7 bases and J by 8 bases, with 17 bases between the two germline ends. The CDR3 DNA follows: TGTGCCAGCACCACAAGGCCCTCGGAGGGCTACACCTTC. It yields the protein CASTTRPSEGYTF.

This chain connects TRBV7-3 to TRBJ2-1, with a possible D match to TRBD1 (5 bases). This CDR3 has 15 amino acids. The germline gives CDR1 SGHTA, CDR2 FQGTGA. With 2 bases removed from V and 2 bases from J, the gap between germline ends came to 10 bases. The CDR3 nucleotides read TGTGCCAGCAGCTTATACTGGGGCCCCTACAATGAGCAGTTCTTC. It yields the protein CASSLYWGPYNEQFF.